These T cell receptor beta chains were read from a single sample in a study of CD8 T cells in Susac syndrome. TCRdb used MiXCR to reprocess the immunoSEQ multiplex PCR reads, holding one entry per CDR3 protein. The data show roughly 190,000 distinct CDR3 sequences, with 90% to 97% seen just once and approximately 0.089% held by the top ten. Sequenced sample: CD4+ T cells from PBMCs. Source of these receptors: a human donor with Susac syndrome. Each CDR3 is given with its conserved first and last residue.

v_gene	j_gene	CDR3aa
TRBV14	TRBJ2-1	CASSQGQGYNEQFF
TRBV14	TRBJ2-5	CASSQDLGSQETQYF
TRBV2	TRBJ2-2	CATSNDGDSQNTGELFF
TRBV4-3	TRBJ2-7	CASSPGAPRNEQYF
TRBV5-1	TRBJ2-7	CASSLGGQGVHEQYF
TRBV4-3	TRBJ2-1	CASSPYSIPSGAVNNEQFF
TRBV3-1	TRBJ2-5	CASSQDLEGTQYF
TRBV7-2	TRBJ1-5	CASSSRGAFSNQPQHF
TRBV20-1	TRBJ2-1	CSAHGGDNEQFF
TRBV5-8	TRBJ2-7	CASSFGTRSYEQYF
TRBV12-3/TRBV12-4	TRBJ2-1	CASSWLPLGDGFF
TRBV9	TRBJ1-1	CASSVALAGNTEAFF
TRBV7-6	TRBJ1-5	CASSLDPGGNQPQHF
TRBV6-5	TRBJ1-1	CASRMTGITEAFF
TRBV6-5	TRBJ2-6	CASSGGSSGANVLTF
TRBV6-2/TRBV6-3	TRBJ1-6	CATLNGRPNSPLHF
TRBV6-6	TRBJ1-1	CASERTSNTEAFF
TRBV7-9	TRBJ2-5	CASSRPLKPGGETQYF
TRBV3-1	TRBJ2-5	CASSQLLAGGQETQYF
TRBV20-1	TRBJ2-7	CSASPVGLAGGRQYF
TRBV20-1	TRBJ2-7	CSAWDRDRGSYEQYF
TRBV5-6	TRBJ1-1	CASSWLVGNTEAFF
TRBV6-2/TRBV6-3	TRBJ2-2	CASRSSGGLHTGELFF
TRBV20-1	TRBJ1-1	CSARETRGGNTEAFF
TRBV30	TRBJ1-2	CAWSGDRYGYTF
TRBV12-3/TRBV12-4	TRBJ2-5	CASSFPGSTQYF
TRBV5-1	TRBJ2-6	CASSTGTGGSGANVLTF
TRBV6-4	TRBJ2-7	CASSDLAYEQYF
TRBV3-1	TRBJ2-3	CASSQDRLAGVPTDTQYF
TRBV6-2/TRBV6-3	TRBJ2-1	CASSGPGKGNEQFF
TRBV7-3	TRBJ2-1	CASSLGVAGIDEQFF
TRBV11-2	TRBJ2-3	CASSRNTDTQYF
TRBV30	TRBJ1-2	CAWSPTAPSGGPNYGYTF